These 7 T cell receptor beta chains share one sample of origin, sequenced in a study of naive and memory T cell subsets. Two oligonucleotides, mixed equimolar, formed the beta constant-region primer covering TRBC1 and TRBC2. TCRdb re-derived calls from the UMI-ligation and nested PCR reads in MiXCR, one entry per CDR3 protein. The table has about 85,000 distinct CDR3 sequences, under 15% seen once. Sequencing was done on a sample of central memory CD4+ T cells from blood. These receptors originate from a human donor in good health.

The gene calls are TRBV7-2 and TRBJ1-1; 8 bases align to TRBD1. V dropped 1 base and J dropped 5; count of bases not matched to a gene: 6. Looked up from germline, CDR1 is SGHTA and CDR2 is FQGNSA. The CDR3 totals 15 residues. CDR3 nucleotide sequence: TGTGCCAGCAGCTTAGTGGGGCAGGGGGCTACTGAAGCTTTCTTT. Protein: CASSLVGQGATEAFF. The variable domain in full, completed from reference TRBV7-2 and TRBJ1-1, reads GAGVSQSPSNKVTEKGKDVELRCDPISGHTALYWYRQSLGQGLEFLIYFQGNSAPDKSGLPSDRFSAERTGGSVSTLTIQRTQQEDSAVYLCASSLVGQGATEAFFGQGTRLTVV.

The sample holds a few counts of this clonotype. V gene TRBV10-3 combines with J gene TRBJ2-5; 8 nucleotides agree with TRBD1. Germline CDR1 and CDR2: ENHRY and SYGVKD. This CDR3 comprises 14 residues. V shed 6 bases and J 0 bases; nucleotides not matched to a gene: 3. The CDR3 DNA reads TGTGCCATCAGACAGGGGGTGGACCAAGAGACCCAGTACTTC. Translating it yields CAIRQGVDQETQYF.

This clonotype occurred a few times. The chain carries TRBV27 and TRBJ2-5, with D perhaps assigned TRBD1 or TRBD2 (5 bases each). V was trimmed by 4 bases and J by 1 base, leaving 13 bases between them. Germline CDR1 and CDR2: MNHEY and SMNVEV (reference sequence). The CDR3 is 15 residues long. The CDR3 reads CASSYGRGVQETQYF. CDR3 coding DNA: TGTGCCAGCAGTTACGGAAGGGGAGTCCAAGAGACCCAGTACTTC.

This clonotype has just a few counts. J is TRBJ2-1 and V is TRBV29-1, with 8 bases fitting TRBD1. The trim removed 2 bases at V and 8 bases at J, leaving 20 bases unmatched. CDR1 and CDR2 (germline): SQVTM, ANQGSEA. CDR3 length equals 18 residues. Here the CDR3 reads CSVELGQAYTSPVDEQFF. CDR3 bases: TGCAGCGTTGAACTGGGACAGGCATATACCAGTCCAGTCGATGAGCAGTTCTTC.

There are a few counts of this clonotype. This chain connects TRBV15 to TRBJ2-1, with a weak D call TRBD2 (6 bases). V was pared by 3 bases and J by 3 bases, with 12 bases between. This CDR3 has 15 residues. Germline CDR1 and CDR2: LNHNV and YYDKDF (reference sequence). CDR3 region: CATSSSGYFYNEQFF. The CDR3 coding sequence is TGTGCCACCAGCAGTAGCGGATACTTCTACAATGAGCAGTTCTTC.

This chain's CDR3 is CASRTGWGNTEAFF. In DNA, the CDR3 is TGTGCCAGCAGAACAGGTTGGGGGAACACTGAAGCTTTCTTT. The rearrangement joins TRBV7-9 to TRBJ1-1, with D tentatively TRBD1 (5 bases). Germline V gene lookup returns CDR1 SEHNR and CDR2 FQNEAQ (reference sequence). V was cut by 6 bases and J by 1 base, with 12 bases left in between. CDR3 length: 14 amino acids.

V is TRBV20-1 and J is TRBJ1-2, with TRBD1 identical over 8 bases. CDR1 DFQATT and CDR2 SNEGSKA come from the germline V gene (reference sequence). With 1 base clipped from V and 8 bases from J, the junction kept 6 bases outside the gene matches. The CDR3 has 13 amino acids. CDR3 loop: CSARAETGVGYTF. The CDR3 DNA is TGCAGTGCTAGAGCTGAGACAGGGGTCGGCTACACCTTC.